This TCR beta chain was sequenced for a study of blood T cell repertoires in COVID-19. For the study at large: Material from acute and convalescent COVID-19 was sourced from the United States, Italy and Spain.

In the authors' workflow: Reference gene primer amplification in the assay estimated nucleated cell counts. TCRdb's table, derived via immunoSEQ multiplex PCR, lists solely in-frame clones and lacks some. V and J calls and clone size follow that table, whereas D and trimming were derived from the DNA. The sample contains tens of thousands of clones, roughly 76% of which appear only once. The germline V gene encodes CDR1 SEHNR and CDR2 FQNEAQ (reference sequence). V shed 5 bases and J 4 bases; nucleotides not matched to a gene: 12. The CDR3 covers 17 residues. The sequenced material came from peripheral blood. The chain couples TRBV7-9 to TRBJ1-5; 9 bases fit TRBD1. This TCR came from a woman aged 70-85 years with acute or convalescent COVID-19. CDR3 in DNA: TGTGCCAGCAGCGCGGCCGGGACAGGGAGATGGAATCAGCCCCAGCATTTT. It yields the protein CASSAAGTGRWNQPQHF.